This T cell receptor beta chain was retrieved from a study of early T cells in non-severe SARS-CoV-2 infection. The table lists this clonotype with a few counts. The CDR3 extends over 14 amino acids. With V trimmed by 6 bases and J by 6 bases, 8 bases remained unmatched. Germline-derived CDR1 and CDR2 are SGHAT and FQNNGV. TCRdb used MiXCR to reprocess the 5' RACE reads, holding one entry per CDR3 protein. The data hold about 55,000 distinct CDR3 sequences, with approximately 13% observed a single time. The receptor was isolated from an adult who was a healthcare worker with PCR-confirmed SARS-CoV-2 infection or an uninfected control (not recorded which). The sample here was whole blood, taken at baseline. The chain couples TRBV11-2 to TRBJ2-3, with 8 bases fitting TRBD2. The CDR3: CASRLRGGQDTQYF. CDR3 in DNA: TGTGCCAGCAGACTCCGGGGGGGGCAGGATACGCAGTATTTT.